The clone carrying this T cell receptor (beta chain) has only a few counts. What it binds is unknown. The data stem from a study of beta chain features in type 1 diabetes. Study-wide results and limits: Among patients, naive, central memory and Treg TCRB repertoires appeared more similar than among healthy donors.

CDR1 and CDR2 (germline): MDHEN, SYDVKM. The CDR3 is 15 amino acids. The V segment lost 2 bases and the J segment 5 bases; nucleotides outside the gene matches: 6. Reverse transcribing all isolated RNA meant expressed TCRB transcripts were sequenced. Measured with immunoSEQ multiplex PCR; TCRdb has only the in-frame clones, and not every one. Counted here are about 110,000 clones, roughly 40% occurring once; the ten biggest clones make up around 0.07%. The sample was stem cell memory CD4+ T cells from blood. This sequence originates from a woman aged 18-35 years in good health. This chain links TRBV28 with TRBJ1-5, with 7 bases fitting TRBD1. The CDR3 nucleotides read TGTGCCAGCAGTTTACGGGGGACAGCTCATCAGCCCCAGCATTTT. Encoded protein: CASSLRGTAHQPQHF.